This T cell receptor (beta chain) was sequenced during a study of blood T cell repertoires in COVID-19. Study at large: Samples representing acute and convalescent COVID-19 were sourced from the United States, Italy and Spain. Nucleic acid was either cDNA or gDNA, and it came from T cells, B-cell-depleted T cells, or PBMCs.

How the authors handled the data: Nucleated cell number was recorded as an estimate derived from reference gene primer amplification. Some clones are missing from TCRdb's copy, which holds only in-frame ones; the method was immunoSEQ multiplex PCR. That table supplies the V and J calls and clone size; D and trimming were determined from the DNA. Seen here are roughly 350,000 clones, 85% observed once, and the top ten hold approximately 3.7%. This clone was observed a few times. Sequencing input: peripheral blood. This clonotype was obtained from a woman aged 18-35 years with acute or convalescent COVID-19.

The CDR3 DNA sequence: TGCGCCAGCAGCGTAGCGGTCCAAGAGACCCAGTACTTC. The encoded protein is CASSVAVQETQYF. The V call is TRBV5-1, the J call TRBJ2-5; tentative D call: TRBD2 (6 bases). This CDR3 has 13 amino acids. Germline V lookup: CDR1 SGHRS, CDR2 YFSETQ. The germline V and J ends were trimmed by 4 bases and 1 base, with 8 bases remaining between them.